This T cell receptor beta chain was sequenced in a study of T cells in Graves' hyperthyroidism and ophthalmopathy. TCR beta CDR3 regions were amplified from RNA transcripts. During a first-round RT-PCR of the TCR CDR3, the HTBI primer set was used. TCRdb re-called the multiplex PCR reads through MiXCR, storing one row per CDR3 protein. The repertoire holds roughly 580,000 distinct CDR3 sequences, with around 46% as singletons. Patients aged 18 to 65 had newly diagnosed hyperthyroidism of under 2 months' duration. This clonotype has at least ten counts. Germline values: CDR1 SNHLY, CDR2 FYNNEI. V was clipped by 4 bases and J by 10 bases; unmatched bases: 4. This CDR3 is built from 13 residues.

The rearrangement uses TRBV2 and TRBJ1-4; 9 nucleotides match TRBD1. This receptor was identified in a woman between 18 and 30 years old with Graves' hyperthyroidism. Sequenced: peripheral blood or thyroid tissue (not recorded which). This CDR3 is CASSGDREGKLFF. The CDR3 coding sequence is TGTGCCAGCAGTGGGGACAGGGAGGGAAAACTGTTTTTT.